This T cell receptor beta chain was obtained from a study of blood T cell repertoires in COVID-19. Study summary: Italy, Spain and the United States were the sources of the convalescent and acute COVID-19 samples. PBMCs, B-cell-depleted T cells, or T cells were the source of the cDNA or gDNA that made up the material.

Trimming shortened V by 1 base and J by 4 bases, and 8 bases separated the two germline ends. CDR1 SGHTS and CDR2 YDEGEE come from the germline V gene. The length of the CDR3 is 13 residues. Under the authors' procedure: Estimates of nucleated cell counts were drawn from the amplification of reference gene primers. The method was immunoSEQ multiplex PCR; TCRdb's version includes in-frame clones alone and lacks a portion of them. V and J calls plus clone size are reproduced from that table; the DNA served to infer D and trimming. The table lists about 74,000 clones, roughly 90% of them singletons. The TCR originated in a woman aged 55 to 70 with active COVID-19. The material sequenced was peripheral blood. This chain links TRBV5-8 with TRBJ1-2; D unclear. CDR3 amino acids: CASSLLASYGYTF. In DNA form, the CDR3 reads TGTGCCAGCAGCTTGTTGGCTAGCTATGGCTACACCTTC.